One and the same sample provided the 4 T cell receptor beta chains below, sequenced in a study of cytotoxic CD8 clonotypes in ibrutinib-treated CLL. Clones were read by immunoSEQ multiplex PCR, and TCRdb kept only the in-frame ones, dropping some. The top ten hold 6% to 6.5% of the sample, which has hundreds of thousands of clones, roughly 67% seen once. The material was PBMCs, obtained after 36 months of ibrutinib treatment. The receptors originated from a human donor with chronic lymphocytic leukemia.

J is TRBJ2-2 and V is TRBV4-3; no clear D. Per the germline V gene, CDR1 is LGHNA and CDR2 is YSLEER. With 0 bases removed from V and 7 bases from J, the gap between germline ends came to 9 bases. The CDR3 spans 14 residues. The CDR3 loop is CASSQDLFRGELFF. CDR3 in DNA: TGCGCCAGCAGCCAAGATCTTTTCCGCGGGGAGCTGTTTTTT.

The rearrangement links TRBV7-8 to TRBJ2-2; D gene uncertain. The CDR3 sequence is 17 residues long. Germline V gene sequence: CDR1 SGHVS, CDR2 FQNEAQ. V lost 1 base and J 3 bases, leaving 15 bases between the germline ends. The CDR3 spells CASSLEYLRTDTGELFF. CDR3 bases: TGTGCCAGCAGCTTAGAGTACTTACGAACCGACACCGGGGAGCTGTTTTTT.

V is TRBV7-9 and J is TRBJ2-7, with a weak D call TRBD2 (7 bases). Germline CDR1 SEHNR, CDR2 FQNEAQ (reference sequence). V was cut by 5 bases and J by 4 bases, with 15 bases left in between. The CDR3 contains 14 residues. In DNA, the CDR3 is TGTGCCAGCAGCAGCCAGGGGAGGGGGTACGAGCAGTACTTC. This encodes CASSSQGRGYEQYF. Together with reference TRBV7-9 and TRBJ2-7, the CDR3 gives the full variable domain: DTGVSQNPRHKITKRGQNVTFRCDPISEHNRLYWYRQTLGQGPEFLTYFQNEAQLEKSRLLSDRFSAERPKGSFSTLEIQRTEQGDSAMYLCASSSQGRGYEQYFGPGTRLTVT.

V usage is TRBV19 and J usage is TRBJ1-5; 10 bases are shared with TRBD1. V dropped 5 bases and J dropped 5; count of bases not matched to a gene: 9. The CDR3 has 16 residues. The germline CDR1 and CDR2 sequences are LNHDA and SQIVND (reference sequence). The CDR3 nucleotides are TGTGCCAGTAGTGGGACAAAGACAGGGGGCCATCAGCCCCAGCATTTT. Translated: CASSGTKTGGHQPQHF. The whole variable domain, filled in from reference TRBV19 and TRBJ1-5, reads DGGITQSPKYLFRKEGQNVTLSCEQNLNHDAMYWYRQDPGQGLRLIYYSQIVNDFQKGDIAEGYSVSREKKESFPLTVTSAQKNPTAFYLCASSGTKTGGHQPQHFGDGTRLSIL.